The 12 T cell receptor beta chains presented below share a single source sample, sequenced in a study of sequential checkpoint blockade in melanoma. Regarding treatment: randomized to nivolumab then ipilimumab (arm A) or the reverse (arm B). Profiling relied on immunoSEQ multiplex PCR, and the TCRdb table lists in-frame clones only, not all of them. Of 4,000 to 6,000 clones in the sample, around 70% are singletons; the top ten hold 65% to 70%. The specimen was CD8+ T cells sorted from blood (inferred from file names), collected from a patient given nivolumab and ipilimumab in sequence. The receptors come from a human donor with melanoma.

The chain links TRBV6-1 to TRBJ1-1; D might be TRBD1 (6 bases). There are 13 residues in the CDR3. Germline V CDR1 and CDR2: MNHNS, SASEGT. V lost 7 bases and J lost 3, with 12 bases in between. The CDR3 loop reads CASTPGGDTEAFF. Written as DNA, the CDR3 is TGTGCCAGCACGCCGGGGGGCGACACTGAAGCTTTCTTT.

The V and J genes are TRBV2 and TRBJ1-4; a possible D gene is TRBD1 (5 bases). Germline V lookup: CDR1 SNHLY, CDR2 FYNNEI. The CDR3 is made up of 16 amino acids. Trimming left V 1 base short and J 4 bases short, with 13 bases between. CDR3 bases: TGTGCCAGCAGTGAAGGGGGCAGGCTTTTTAATGAAAAACTGTTTTTT. As protein: CASSEGGRLFNEKLFF.

In its sample, this clone was seen a few times. This chain's CDR3 is CASALGTGLSGELFF. As DNA, the CDR3 is TGTGCCAGTGCCTTAGGGACAGGGTTGTCCGGGGAGCTGTTTTTT. The chain carries TRBV19 and TRBJ2-2, with TRBD1 identical over 9 bases. Germline lookup yields CDR1 LNHDA and CDR2 SQIVND (reference sequence). The CDR3 has 15 amino acids. V shed 8 bases, J shed 6 bases, and the junction held 10 bases outside the gene matches.

DNA of the CDR3: TGTGCCAGCAGCTTGCGGGTGCTCTACGAGCAGTACTTC. It encodes CASSLRVLYEQYF. The chain has TRBV5-6 and TRBJ2-7; D is undetermined. The germline V gene has CDR1 SGHDT and CDR2 YYEEEE. The CDR3 has 13 amino acids. Trimming shortened V by 1 base and J by 3 bases, and 8 bases separated the two germline ends.

V usage is TRBV6-5 and J usage is TRBJ2-7; 7 bases are a match to TRBD1. The CDR3 spans 14 residues. The J segment lost 3 bases and the V segment lost 6 bases, leaving 8 bases of the junction unmatched. Per germline, CDR1 MNHEY and CDR2 SVGAGI. The DNA of the CDR3 is TGTGCCAGCAGAGAGGTTACAGGGGTCTACGAGCAGTACTTC. This encodes CASREVTGVYEQYF.

The CDR3 nucleotides are TGTGCCAGCAGTTTGGGGACAGAAGGATACAATGGCTACACCTTC. This encodes CASSLGTEGYNGYTF. V gene TRBV27 combines with J gene TRBJ1-2; 7 bases agree with TRBD1. Losses at the gene ends were 3 bases for V and 6 bases for J; bases not matched to a gene: 10. This CDR3 has 15 residues. Germline V gene data show CDR1 as MNHEY and CDR2 as SMNVEV (reference sequence).

The chain is built from TRBV7-6 and TRBJ2-1; no firm D call. The CDR3 has 13 amino acids. Germline loops: CDR1 SGHVS, CDR2 FNYEAQ. Trimming took 5 bases from V and 5 from J, leaving 10 bases between them. CDR3 loop: CASSLVGDNEQFF. In nucleotides, the CDR3 is TGTGCCAGCAGCCTTGTGGGCGACAATGAGCAGTTCTTC.

The rearrangement uses TRBV2 and TRBJ2-5; 9 nucleotides match TRBD2. Trimming cost V 4 bases and J 4 bases; bases outside gene matches: 7. Germline V gene data show CDR1 as SNHLY and CDR2 as FYNNEI. The CDR3 is made up of 15 amino acids. The CDR3 DNA reads as TGTGCCAGCAGTGGACTGGCGGGGGGGAGAGAGACCCAGTACTTC. As protein: CASSGLAGGRETQYF.

This clone was recorded a few times. The chain recombines TRBV11-3 with TRBJ2-1, with 9 bases fitting TRBD2. Trimming removed 5 bases from V and 8 bases from J; junction bases left unmatched: 4. The CDR3 contains 13 residues. CDR1 and CDR2 (germline): SGHNT, YENEEA. CDR3 DNA: TGTGCCAGCAGCCCTAGCGGGGCGCATGAGCAGTTCTTC. Amino acids: CASSPSGAHEQFF. The full variable domain, in which reference TRBV11-3 and TRBJ2-1 provide the parts outside the CDR3, is EAGVVQSPRYKIIEKKQPVAFWCNPISGHNTLYWYLQNLGQGPELLIRYENEEAVDDSQLPKDRFSAERLKGVDSTLKIQPAELGDSAVYLCASSPSGAHEQFFGPGTRLTVL.

This clone turned up a few times. The chain has TRBV7-9 and TRBJ2-7; D is unclear. CDR1 SEHNR and CDR2 FQNEAQ come from the germline V gene (reference sequence). The V end was cut by 5 bases, the J end by 9 bases, with 11 bases between. The CDR3 has 11 amino acids. The CDR3 here is CASSLLTGQYF. The CDR3 DNA is TGTGCCAGCAGCCTTCTAACGGGGCAGTACTTC.

The rearrangement uses TRBV5-1 and TRBJ2-7; tentatively, D is TRBD1 (5 bases). From germline, CDR1 is SGHRS and CDR2 YFSETQ. V was cut by 0 bases and J by 6 bases, with 16 bases left in between. This CDR3 has 15 amino acids. CDR3 sequence: CASSLVQGVIAEQYF. The CDR3 nucleotides read TGCGCCAGCAGCTTGGTCCAGGGTGTAATTGCCGAGCAGTACTTC. The full variable domain, its missing parts supplied by reference TRBV5-1 and TRBJ2-7, is KAGVTQTPRYLIKTRGQQVTLSCSPISGHRSVSWYQQTPGQGLQFLFEYFSETQRNKGNFPGRFSGRQFSNSRSEMNVSTLELGDSALYLCASSLVQGVIAEQYFGPGTRLTVT.

The chain uses TRBV28 and TRBJ1-6; perhaps TRBD1 as D (5 bases). This CDR3 has 19 amino acids. Trimming stripped 3 bases from V and 0 bases from J, with 18 bases between. The germline V gene has CDR1 MDHEN and CDR2 SYDVKM. CDR3 protein: CASSFRGIIVSSYNSPLHF. The CDR3, as DNA: TGTGCCAGCAGTTTCCGGGGGATTATAGTTAGCTCCTATAATTCACCCCTCCACTTT.